These 11 T cell receptor beta chains were all obtained from the same sample, sequenced in a study of cytomegalovirus exposure and HLA in healthy donors. Repertoires were generated with immunoSEQ multiplex PCR, while TCRdb's copy carries only in-frame clones and drops some. The sample holds more than 200,000 clones, roughly 87% seen once. The sample taken for sequencing was PBMCs. The receptor source for this set is a man aged 18-30 years in good health and CMV-seropositive.

The chain is built from TRBV18 and TRBJ2-6; tentatively, D is TRBD1 (5 bases). CDR1 is KGHSH, CDR2 LQKENI, per germline. The CDR3 totals 15 residues. Trimming shortened V by 3 bases and J by 2 bases, and 8 bases separated the two germline ends. The CDR3 protein is CASSPGRAGANVLTF. DNA of the CDR3: TGTGCCAGCTCACCGGGCAGGGCTGGGGCCAACGTCCTGACTTTC.

This chain uses TRBV20-1 with TRBJ1-2; D call uncertain. The CDR3 has 11 residues. Germline assignment: CDR1 DFQATT and CDR2 SNEGSKA (reference sequence). V was cut by 7 bases and J by 9 bases, with 15 bases left in between. The DNA for the CDR3 is TGCAGTGGACTGGACCTACAGAGCTACACCTTC. Its protein is CSGLDLQSYTF.

The chain joins TRBV6-6 to TRBJ1-5; D is uncertain. V shed 4 bases and J shed 2 bases, with 12 bases lying between them. This CDR3 contains 15 residues. The germline V gene encodes CDR1 MNHNY and CDR2 SVGAGI (reference sequence). CDR3 nucleotides: TGTGCCAGCAGTTTAGAGGGTAGTGGCAATCAGCCCCAGCATTTT. Translated, it gives CASSLEGSGNQPQHF.

Only a few counts were recorded for this clone. The sample has other DNA sequences that encode this CDR3 too. The chain employs TRBV19 and TRBJ2-7; 8 nucleotides align to TRBD1. Germline V gene data show CDR1 as LNHDA and CDR2 as SQIVND (reference sequence). V lost 1 base, J lost 4 bases, and 0 bases stayed unmatched. The CDR3 length is 13 residues. The CDR3 coding sequence is TGTGCCAGTAGTATAGGACAGGGGTACGAGCAGTACTTC. It is translated as CASSIGQGYEQYF. Using reference TRBV19 and TRBJ2-7 for the parts outside the CDR3, the full variable domain is DGGITQSPKYLFRKEGQNVTLSCEQNLNHDAMYWYRQDPGQGLRLIYYSQIVNDFQKGDIAEGYSVSREKKESFPLTVTSAQKNPTAFYLCASSIGQGYEQYFGPGTRLTVT.

V gene TRBV9 combines with J gene TRBJ2-1; 7 nucleotides agree with TRBD2. The CDR3 runs 16 residues. Per the germline V gene, CDR1 is SGDLS and CDR2 is YYNGEE. The J segment lost 3 bases and the V segment lost 0 bases, leaving 6 bases of the junction unmatched. This CDR3 reads CASSVGPSGNYNEQFF. The CDR3, as DNA: TGTGCCAGCAGCGTAGGCCCAAGCGGGAACTACAATGAGCAGTTCTTC.

The chain uses TRBV19 and TRBJ2-2; D gene uncertain. CDR3 size: 14 residues. V was shortened by 1 base and J by 5 bases, with 8 bases between the two germline ends. Per the germline V gene, CDR1 is LNHDA and CDR2 is SQIVND (reference sequence). In DNA, the CDR3 is TGTGCCAGTAGTATAGGCTACCCTACCGGGGAGCTGTTTTTT. Protein sequence: CASSIGYPTGELFF.

The CDR3 is CASSLVGGEAFF. In DNA form, the CDR3 reads TGTGCCAGCAGCTTAGTAGGCGGTGAAGCTTTCTTT. The chain uses TRBV11-3 and TRBJ1-1; D ambiguous. This CDR3 comprises 12 residues. Trimming took 1 base from V and 7 from J, leaving 7 bases between them. Germline V CDR1 and CDR2: SGHNT, YENEEA.

V usage is TRBV2 and J usage is TRBJ2-1; TRBD1 is a possible D gene (6 bases). Germline lookup yields CDR1 SNHLY and CDR2 FYNNEI. Trimming removed 5 bases from V and 7 bases from J, with 9 bases in between. The CDR3 sequence is 12 residues long. The CDR3 DNA sequence: TGTGCCAGCAGTTCTGACAGGAATGAGCAGTTCTTC. This sequence encodes CASSSDRNEQFF. Drawing the rest from reference TRBV2 and TRBJ2-1, the complete variable domain is EPEVTQTPSHQVTQMGQEVILRCVPISNHLYFYWYRQILGQKVEFLVSFYNNEISEKSEIFDDQFSVERPDGSNFTLKIRSTKLEDSAMYFCASSSDRNEQFFGPGTRLTVL.

The chain couples TRBV27 to TRBJ2-3; D remains ambiguous. Trimming took off 3 bases at V and 4 bases at J, with 8 bases between the two ends. The CDR3 totals 13 residues. Germline V lookup: CDR1 MNHEY, CDR2 SMNVEV (reference sequence). The CDR3 spells CASSFQVSDTQYF. CDR3 bases: TGTGCCAGCAGTTTTCAGGTCTCAGATACGCAGTATTTT.

This rearrangement joins TRBV2 to TRBJ1-2; TRBD1 agrees at 9 bases. After removal of 4 bases from V and 4 bases from J, the junction contained 7 bases not matched to a gene. Germline loops: CDR1 SNHLY, CDR2 FYNNEI. The CDR3 extends over 15 amino acids. The CDR3 loop reads CASSGDRDRVYGYTF. The DNA for the CDR3 is TGTGCCAGCAGTGGGGACCGGGACAGGGTCTATGGCTACACCTTC.

The gene calls are TRBV2 and TRBJ1-4; D is uncertain. The CDR3 sequence is 19 residues long. V lost 8 bases and J 6 bases, leaving 31 bases between the germline ends. The V gene's germline CDR1 is SNHLY and CDR2 FYNNEI. The CDR3 reads CASGPQHVVWLLGDEKLFF. As DNA, the CDR3 is TGTGCCAGCGGGCCCCAACACGTGGTATGGTTGTTGGGAGATGAAAAACTGTTTTTT.